This T cell receptor beta chain originates from a study of neurological immune-mediated disorders. In this sample, this clonotype turned up many times. Using its own MiXCR run on the 5' RACE reads, TCRdb lists one record per CDR3 protein. This table has roughly 50,000 distinct CDR3 sequences, roughly 13% appearing once. The trim removed 7 bases at V and 6 bases at J, leaving 16 bases unmatched. The CDR3 loop spans 18 amino acids. The specimen sequenced was PBMCs. The TCR originated in an older woman with HTLV-1-associated myelopathy (HAM/TSP). V gene TRBV12-3 or TRBV12-4 combines with J gene TRBJ2-1; 12 bases match TRBD2. The CDR3 is CASILKARRTSGINEQFF. The DNA of the CDR3 is TGTGCCAGCATCCTTAAGGCTAGGAGGACTAGCGGGATCAATGAGCAGTTCTTC.